This T cell receptor (beta chain) was recovered during a study of CD8+ T cells in alopecia areata (dated by TCRdb to the late 2010s). For the wider study: Treated patients were enrolled in an open-label pilot trial of oral tofacitinib at 5 to 10 mg twice daily for moderate-to-severe alopecia areata. The study used high-throughput TCRbeta sequencing to examine T cell clonal expansion in alopecia areata, in both the C3H/HeJ mouse model and human patients. Scalp tissue and sorted CD4+ and CD8+ peripheral blood T cells from patchy and totalis/universalis alopecia areata patients and from healthy controls were covered by human TCRbeta sequencing. Tofacitinib was given for 6 to 18 months, followed by 6 months of follow-up off drug to assess delayed response and recurrence. Disease severity in treated patients was measured with the SALT score, which quantifies the percentage of affected scalp surface area. TCRbeta CDR3 regions were amplified by immunoSEQ multiplex PCR using 35 Vbeta forward and 13 Jbeta reverse primers. Biopsies were taken from tofacitinib-treated patients at baseline and again at 4 and 24 weeks into treatment, and several of those patients also had a later scalp biopsy. RNA was obtained with the PAXgene miRNA kit for fixed scalp, the miRNeasy kit for PBMCs, and the RNeasy kit for mouse skin. Scalp clonality was compared among normal scalp (n=4), patchy alopecia areata scalp (n=8), and alopecia totalis/universalis scalp (n=8).

Library creation used the immunoSEQ multiplex PCR assay. RNA was extracted from all samples and reverse transcribed into cDNA as template for TCR sequencing. SuperScript III was used for first-strand cDNA synthesis, primed with a 2:1 mix of oligo-dT and random hexamers. Amplification bias was assessed with a synthetic immune receptor repertoire, and residual bias was removed computationally. As for the authors' bioinformatics: After raw reads were preprocessed to remove errors, the CDR3 was defined following IMGT conventions as running from the conserved cysteine to phenylalanine. To get clonality, Shannon entropy was normalized by log2 of the number of productive unique TCRs and the result was subtracted from 1. Scalp TCRbeta sequences were cross-referenced with sorted blood CD4 and CD8 repertoires so that the CD4 or CD8 identity of scalp clones could be inferred. The source is immuneACCESS, and TCRdb retained only in-frame sequences with V and J called. Part of the clones is not carried over; for the studies checked, unresolved V genes explain less than half of this, and the remainder is unexplained. That table gives V, J and clone size, and the DNA gave D and trimming. The sample contains under 95,000 clones, 70% to 85% of them found a single time. The ten largest account for around 15% of the sample.

This clone has more than one count but fewer than ten. The antigen it recognizes is unknown. The input lacks base qualities; no much larger clone sits a single base away. The CDR3, cysteine through phenylalanine, is 17 amino acids long. CDR3 DNA only is kept here, 51 bases in frame from base 1. In the germline V gene (reference sequence), CDR1 corresponds to SEHNR and CDR2 to FQNEAQ. Trimming accounts for 5 bases at V and 1 base at J, while the number of junction bases matched to no gene is 7. Study-wide conclusions, independent of this receptor: Compared with normal scalp, lesional scalp, particularly in alopecia totalis/universalis, had higher clonality and more expanded CD8+ clones, which suggests antigenic drive. Many expanded lesional clones were found to persist in scalp and blood during tofacitinib treatment, and relapse after treatment cessation may be partly explained by this persistence. TCR sequences shared between patients were less clear than in mice, possibly partly because of HLA diversity in the patient population. Because the treated cohort was small and had only one nonresponder, larger studies are needed to examine links between baseline CD8+ expansion and response. Resident alphabeta T cells in normal human skin are also sequenced, complicating scalp TCR repertoire analysis, unlike mouse skin dominated by gammadelta T cells. Tofacitinib significantly decreased scalp clonality and the number of expanded CD8+ clones among the top 100 scalp clones.

In the paper's terms, the treatment or condition label means: oral pan-JAK inhibitor, 5-10 mg twice daily. From alopecia areata patients, peripheral blood was collected along with lesional scalp punch biopsies. PBMCs were isolated by density centrifugation and stained for CD3, CD4 and CD8, and CD4+ and CD8+ T cells were sorted on a FACSAria. The chain employs TRBV7-9 and TRBJ2-1, and 11 junctional nucleotides match TRBD2. The input for sequencing was CD8+ T cells sorted from blood, taken at approximately week 42, from a patient treated with tofacitinib. This receptor was identified in a human donor with alopecia areata. CDR3 protein: CASSPRTSGSSYNEQFF. The DNA reads TGTGCCAGCAGCCCCCGGACTAGCGGGTCTTCCTACAATGAGCAGTTCTTC. Extended through the reference TRBV7-9 and TRBJ2-1 proteins, this CDR3 yields the full variable domain: DTGVSQNPRHKITKRGQNVTFRCDPISEHNRLYWYRQTLGQGPEFLTYFQNEAQLEKSRLLSDRFSAERPKGSFSTLEIQRTEQGDSAMYLCASSPRTSGSSYNEQFFGPGTRLTVL.